The 29 T cell receptor beta chains in this list originate from one sample, sequenced in a study of T cells after yellow fever vaccination. TCRdb called the 5' RACE reads again in MiXCR, with one record for every CDR3 protein. This table has more than 300,000 distinct CDR3 sequences, approximately 4% appearing once. This specimen consisted of PBMCs, obtained 15 days after the yellow fever booster vaccination. These receptors came from a young man who received the YFV17D yellow fever vaccine.

The chain uses TRBV6-2 or TRBV6-3 and TRBJ1-6; 10 bases map to TRBD1. The germline gives CDR1 MNHEY, CDR2 SVGEGT. The CDR3 runs 15 residues. Trimming removed 7 bases from V and 8 bases from J; junction bases left unmatched: 8. In DNA, the CDR3 is TGTGCCAGCATCACTCCCGGGACAGGGGATTCACCCCTCCACTTT. This translates into CASITPGTGDSPLHF.

The rearrangement joins TRBV12-3 or TRBV12-4 to TRBJ1-4; D is possibly TRBD1 (6 bases). The CDR3 consists of 16 residues. V lost 3 bases and J 8 bases, leaving 19 bases between the germline ends. The CDR3: CASSLNRVESYEKLFF. In DNA form, the CDR3 reads TGTGCCAGCAGTTTGAACAGGGTGGAGTCGTACGAAAAACTGTTTTTT.

This clonotype was recorded at least ten times. The CDR3 here is CASQVRGETQYF. CDR3 coding DNA: TGTGCCTCCCAAGTTAGGGGGGAGACCCAGTACTTC. This chain joins TRBV12-3 or TRBV12-4 and TRBJ2-5; the D gene is possibly TRBD1 (6 bases). CDR3 length: 12 residues. The V and J ends lost 11 bases and 5 bases respectively, with 15 bases between them.

The chain employs TRBV20-1 and TRBJ2-3, with unresolved D. The length of the CDR3 is 12 residues. Germline V lookup: CDR1 DFQATT, CDR2 SNEGSKA (reference sequence). Trimming took off 0 bases at V and 4 bases at J, with 5 bases between the two ends. This CDR3 is CSARDSSDTQYF. DNA for the CDR3: TGCAGTGCTAGAGATAGCTCAGATACGCAGTATTTT.

This clonotype was observed many times. V gene TRBV6-6 combines with J gene TRBJ1-5, with D uncertain. V was clipped by 8 bases and J by 0 bases, with 11 bases between them. CDR1 and CDR2 (germline): MNHNY, SVGAGI (reference sequence). This CDR3 is built from 14 residues. The CDR3 DNA reads as TGTGCCAGCGGACCCTCGGATAGCAATCAGCCCCAGCATTTT. Translated, it gives CASGPSDSNQPQHF.

The chain combines TRBV3-2 with TRBJ2-7; the D call in the table, TRBD1, was not verified against the DNA. TRBV3-2 constitutes a pseudogene. The CDR3 runs 17 residues. CDR3 DNA: TGTGCCAGCAGCCAAGGGCTACCGGGACACTACTCCTACGAGCAGTACGTC. Protein: CASSQGLPGHYSYEQYV.

This clonotype was recorded at least ten times. V usage is TRBV10-3 and J usage is TRBJ2-7; D is undetermined. CDR1 and CDR2 from the germline V gene are ENHRY and SYGVKD. This CDR3 contains 13 residues. The germline V and J ends were trimmed by 4 bases and 3 bases, with 10 bases remaining between them. Written as DNA, the CDR3 is TGTGCCATCAGTGCGTTTCCCAACTACGAGCAGTACGTC. This gives the protein CAISAFPNYEQYV.

The sample holds many counts of this clonotype. The chain combines TRBV6-2 or TRBV6-3 with TRBJ2-5, with unresolved D. This CDR3 comprises 14 residues. Trimming left V 0 bases short and J 6 bases short, with 11 bases between. Germline CDR1 and CDR2: MNHEY and SVGEGT. CDR3: CASSYSRTSKTQYF. The CDR3 DNA sequence: TGTGCCAGCAGTTACTCGAGGACCAGTAAGACCCAGTACTTC.

The V and J genes are TRBV7-2 and TRBJ1-2; D remains ambiguous. CDR3 size: 14 residues. The germline CDR1 and CDR2 sequences are SGHTA and FQGNSA. Trimming removed 5 bases at V and 1 base at J, with 11 bases between. Here the CDR3 DNA reads TGTGCCAGCAGCGGGATGGGCCGTAACTATGGCTACACCTTC. This sequence encodes CASSGMGRNYGYTF.

This clonotype was observed at least ten times. The CDR3 DNA reads TGTGCCAGCAGCCCCGGACTAGCGGGGGTCACAGATACGCAGTATTTT. Translated, it gives CASSPGLAGVTDTQYF. The chain links TRBV7-2 to TRBJ2-3; 13 bases are a match to TRBD2. Germline values: CDR1 SGHTA, CDR2 FQGNSA. The CDR3 consists of 16 residues. The V gene end was trimmed by 5 bases and the J gene end by 2 bases; junction bases not matched to a gene: 4. Together with reference TRBV7-2 and TRBJ2-3, the CDR3 gives the full variable domain: GAGVSQSPSNKVTEKGKDVELRCDPISGHTALYWYRQSLGQGLEFLIYFQGNSAPDKSGLPSDRFSAERTGGSVSTLTIQRTQQEDSAVYLCASSPGLAGVTDTQYFGPGTRLTVL.

The chain joins TRBV12-3 or TRBV12-4 to TRBJ2-7; D gene unclear. V lost 4 bases and J lost 6, with 10 bases in between. The CDR3 totals 12 residues. The DNA of the CDR3 is TGTGCCAGCAGTTCTAGTTCGGGCGAGCAGTACGTC. It translates to CASSSSSGEQYV.

This clonotype showed up many times. The rearrangement joins TRBV12-3 or TRBV12-4 to TRBJ2-5; D not resolved. Deletions cut 5 bases from V and 5 bases from J, with 18 bases between. This CDR3 spans 15 amino acids. This CDR3 is CASSPYLVSEETQYF. CDR3 DNA sequence: TGTGCCAGCAGTCCCTACCTAGTTTCCGAGGAGACCCAGTACTTC.

This clonotype was detected a few times. The V gene is TRBV7-8, the J gene TRBJ1-6, with a weak D call TRBD1 (6 bases). This CDR3 is built from 15 residues. Trimming cost V 5 bases and J 4 bases, with 12 bases left between them. Germline V lookup: CDR1 SGHVS, CDR2 FQNEAQ. DNA for the CDR3: TGTGCCAGCAGCAATGGACAGCCTTATAATTCACCCCTCCACTTT. Translated: CASSNGQPYNSPLHF. Full variable domain (missing parts from reference TRBV7-8 and TRBJ1-6): GAGVSQSPRYKVAKRGQDVALRCDPISGHVSLFWYQQALGQGPEFLTYFQNEAQLDKSGLPSDRFFAERPEGSVSTLKIQRTQQEDSAVYLCASSNGQPYNSPLHFGNGTRLTVT.

This clonotype has ten or more counts. This sequence joins TRBV7-8 and TRBJ2-5; D is unresolved. Trimming stripped 4 bases from V and 0 bases from J, with 15 bases between. Looked up from germline, CDR1 is SGHVS and CDR2 is FQNEAQ. This CDR3 contains 16 residues. The CDR3 bases are TGTGCCAGCAGCTCCGGCTCACTTCAGTACCAAGAGACCCAGTACTTC. It translates to CASSSGSLQYQETQYF.

The J gene is TRBJ2-1, the V gene TRBV20-1; 8 nucleotides agree with TRBD2. The CDR3 spans 15 residues. Germline V lookup: CDR1 DFQATT, CDR2 SNEGSKA (reference sequence). J gave up 4 bases and V 5 bases, and 10 bases lay outside the gene matches. CDR3 protein: CSAHTGTRQYNEQFF. CDR3 coding DNA: TGCAGTGCTCATACCGGGACTAGGCAATACAATGAGCAGTTCTTC.

Many counts were recorded for this clonotype. The CDR3: CASRLFFEAFF. DNA for the CDR3: TGTGCCAGCAGACTTTTTTTTGAAGCTTTCTTT. The rearrangement uses TRBV28 and TRBJ1-1; no reliable D call. The CDR3 loop spans 11 amino acids. Trimming shortened V by 6 bases and J by 7 bases, and 9 bases separated the two germline ends. Germline CDR1 reads MDHEN; CDR2 reads SYDVKM.

This clonotype was seen repeatedly, ten times or more. The chain uses TRBV9 and TRBJ1-4, with D possibly matching TRBD1 (5 bases). The CDR3 consists of 13 residues. Germline V gives CDR1 SGDLS, CDR2 YYNGEE. Trimming shortened V by 2 bases and J by 8 bases, and 10 bases separated the two germline ends. In DNA form, the CDR3 reads TGTGCCAGCAGCGTGGGGGTAGACGAAAAACTGTTTTTT. This sequence encodes CASSVGVDEKLFF.

The chain has TRBV7-3 and TRBJ2-7, with TRBD1 identical over 9 bases. Germline trimming cut 1 base from V and 4 bases from J; bases unmatched to any gene: 14. Germline V gene lookup returns CDR1 SGHTA and CDR2 FQGTGA. The CDR3 length is 18 residues. As DNA, the CDR3 is TGTGCCAGCAGCTTAATCCACTATGACAGGGGGATTATGTACGAGCAGTACGTC. It is translated as CASSLIHYDRGIMYEQYV.

As concerns this clonotype: A junction end diverges from the germline sequence, so it may reflect a read error. The J gene is TRBJ1-2, the V gene TRBV12-3 or TRBV12-4; 9 bases line up with TRBD1. The CDR3 contains 13 residues. The CDR3 spells CAGRTRQGGGYTF. The CDR3 nucleotides are TGTGCCGGCAGAACTAGACAGGGGGGTGGCTACACCTTC.

This clonotype has ten or more counts. This chain uses TRBV6-2 or TRBV6-3 with TRBJ1-1; D is uncertain. The CDR3 has 12 amino acids. V gave up 2 bases and J gave up 0 bases, with 1 base separating them. Germline V gene data show CDR1 as MNHEY and CDR2 as SVGEGT. The CDR3 region has the DNA TGTGCCAGCAGTTACATGAACACTGAAGCTTTCTTT. This codes for CASSYMNTEAFF.

The rearrangement joins TRBV20-1 to TRBJ2-7, with D tentatively TRBD2 (5 bases). The CDR3 consists of 13 residues. Per the germline V gene, CDR1 is DFQATT and CDR2 is SNEGSKA (reference sequence). Trimming stripped 0 bases from V and 4 bases from J, with 10 bases between. CDR3 loop: CSARDGSGYEQYV. The CDR3 DNA sequence: TGCAGTGCTAGAGATGGCAGCGGATACGAGCAGTACGTC.

This clonotype appeared many times. This chain uses TRBV7-3 with TRBJ2-3; D gene uncertain. This CDR3 comprises 13 residues. V lost 4 bases, J lost 6 bases, and 11 bases lay in between. Germline V CDR1 and CDR2: SGHTA, FQGTGA. The CDR3 loop reads CASSYVDWDTQYF. Written as DNA, the CDR3 is TGTGCCAGCAGCTACGTTGACTGGGATACGCAGTATTTT. The full variable domain, its missing parts supplied by reference TRBV7-3 and TRBJ2-3, is GAGVSQTPSNKVTEKGKYVELRCDPISGHTALYWYRQSLGQGPEFLIYFQGTGAADDSGLPNDRFFAVRPEGSVSTLKIQRTERGDSAVYLCASSYVDWDTQYFGPGTRLTVL.

This clonotype was observed many times. J is TRBJ2-3 and V is TRBV5-5; D is possibly TRBD1 or TRBD2 (5 bases each). CDR1 and CDR2 (germline): SGHKS, YYEKEE (reference sequence). The CDR3 spans 14 residues. Between the trimmed V and J ends, which lost 6 bases and 2 bases, there was a span of 13 bases. For the CDR3, the DNA is TGTGCCAGCACCAGAGGGGTTTCCACAGATACGCAGTATTTT. It translates to CASTRGVSTDTQYF. The full variable domain, in which reference TRBV5-5 and TRBJ2-3 provide the parts outside the CDR3, is DAGVTQSPTHLIKTRGQQVTLRCSPISGHKSVSWYQQVLGQGPQFIFQYYEKEERGRGNFPDRFSARQFPNYSSELNVNALLLGDSALYLCASTRGVSTDTQYFGPGTRLTVL.

This clonotype was observed a few times. V is TRBV5-1 and J is TRBJ2-3, with D hard to call. With 2 bases removed from V and 0 bases from J, the gap between germline ends came to 7 bases. Germline-derived CDR1 and CDR2 are SGHRS and YFSETQ. This CDR3 spans 14 amino acids. In DNA form, the CDR3 reads TGCGCCAGCAGCTTTTACTCAAGCACAGATACGCAGTATTTT. This encodes CASSFYSSTDTQYF.

This clonotype has ten or more counts. The rearrangement links TRBV20-1 to TRBJ2-3; no clear D gene. CDR1 and CDR2 from the germline V gene are DFQATT and SNEGSKA (reference sequence). Deletions cut 5 bases from V and 1 base from J, with 4 bases between. The CDR3 is 11 residues long. CDR3 region: CSAWGTDTQYF. CDR3 DNA: TGCAGTGCTTGGGGCACAGATACGCAGTATTTT.

This clonotype was picked up many times. This chain links TRBV12-3 or TRBV12-4 with TRBJ1-2, with D unclear. The CDR3 has 15 residues. Trimming shortened V by 0 bases and J by 3 bases, and 11 bases separated the two germline ends. The CDR3 DNA reads TGTGCCAGCAGTTTAGCGAGTGAGGGAGACTATGGCTACACCTTC. Translation gives CASSLASEGDYGYTF.

The J gene is TRBJ1-4, the V gene TRBV29-1, with D tentatively TRBD1 (5 bases). The V gene lost 4 bases and the J gene lost 7 bases, with 10 bases spanning the gap. CDR3 length: 12 amino acids. The germline V gene has CDR1 SQVTM and CDR2 ANQGSEA. The CDR3 DNA sequence: TGCAGCGTTGGGGGAAGGGGTGAAAAACTGTTTTTT. Encoded protein: CSVGGRGEKLFF.

This clonotype was detected many times. The CDR3 here is CASSYRTGGGTEAFF. The CDR3 DNA is TGTGCCAGCAGTTACCGGACAGGGGGCGGCACTGAAGCTTTCTTT. The J gene is TRBJ1-1, the V gene TRBV6-5; 11 positions agree with TRBD1. J gave up 4 bases and V 2 bases, and 3 bases lay outside the gene matches. The CDR3 consists of 15 residues. Germline assignment: CDR1 MNHEY and CDR2 SVGAGI.

There are a few counts of this clonotype. The chain has TRBV7-2 and TRBJ2-3; TRBD2 is a possible D gene (5 bases). Germline values: CDR1 SGHTA, CDR2 FQGNSA. The CDR3 runs to 14 residues. V was trimmed by 5 bases and J by 3 bases, leaving 12 bases between them. CDR3 sequence: CASSQSSGTDTQYF. The CDR3 DNA sequence: TGTGCCAGCAGCCAATCGTCGGGAACAGATACGCAGTATTTT.